Listed here are 3 T cell receptor beta chains from one sample, sequenced in a study of blood T cell repertoires in COVID-19. Repertoires were generated with immunoSEQ multiplex PCR, while TCRdb's copy carries only in-frame clones and drops some. The sample shows tens of thousands of clones, roughly 80% of them seen only once. The sample was peripheral blood. The source of these receptors is a woman in her 70s with acute or convalescent COVID-19.

The V and J genes are TRBV18 and TRBJ2-1; 8 nucleotides line up with TRBD2. Trimming cost V 0 bases and J 6 bases; bases outside gene matches: 4. The CDR3 spans 15 residues. Germline V CDR1 and CDR2: KGHSH, LQKENI. The CDR3 nucleotides are TGTGCCAGCTCACCACCGGCGGGGGGATCCAATGAGCAGTTCTTC. It yields the protein CASSPPAGGSNEQFF.

V and J are TRBV7-2 and TRBJ2-2; no reliable D call. V lost 1 base, J lost 1 base, and 13 bases lay in between. The CDR3 runs 17 residues. Germline V gene lookup returns CDR1 SGHTA and CDR2 FQGNSA. CDR3 in DNA: TGTGCCAGCAGCTTAGTCCTCCATGGGCAGAACACCGGGGAGCTGTTTTTT. Amino acids: CASSLVLHGQNTGELFF.

The J gene is TRBJ2-3, the V gene TRBV6-1; 10 nucleotides line up with TRBD2. The CDR3 covers 16 residues. After removal of 2 bases from V and 1 base from J, the junction contained 3 bases not matched to a gene. Germline values: CDR1 MNHNS, CDR2 SASEGT. The CDR3 sequence is CASSEKLAGGTDTQYF. The DNA of the CDR3 is TGTGCCAGCAGTGAAAAGCTAGCGGGGGGCACAGATACGCAGTATTTT.